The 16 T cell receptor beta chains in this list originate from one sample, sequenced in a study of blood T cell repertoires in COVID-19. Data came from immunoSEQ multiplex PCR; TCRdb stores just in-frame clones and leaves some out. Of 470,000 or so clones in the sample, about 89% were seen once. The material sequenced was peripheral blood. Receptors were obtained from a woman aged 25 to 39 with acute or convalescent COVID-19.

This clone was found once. The CDR3 region is CASSKGNGPGETQYF. For the CDR3, the DNA is TGTGCCAGCAGCAAAGGTAACGGTCCGGGGGAGACCCAGTACTTC. The chain employs TRBV21-1 and TRBJ2-5; TRBD2 was called by the table and not checked on the DNA. TRBV21-1 is classified as a pseudogene. CDR3 length equals 15 residues.

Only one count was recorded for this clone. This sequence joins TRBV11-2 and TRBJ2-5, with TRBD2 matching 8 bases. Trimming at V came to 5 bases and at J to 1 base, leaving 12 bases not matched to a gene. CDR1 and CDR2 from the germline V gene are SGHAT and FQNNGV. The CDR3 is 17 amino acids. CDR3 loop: CASSPGTSGSIQETQYF. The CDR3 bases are TGTGCCAGCAGCCCCGGGACTAGTGGGTCCATCCAAGAGACCCAGTACTTC.

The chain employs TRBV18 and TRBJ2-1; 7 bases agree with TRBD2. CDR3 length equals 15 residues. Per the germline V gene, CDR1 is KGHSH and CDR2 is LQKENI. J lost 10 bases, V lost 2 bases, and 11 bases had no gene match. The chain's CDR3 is CASSPLGGIVQEQFF. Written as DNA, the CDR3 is TGTGCCAGCTCACCATTGGGGGGGATCGTGCAGGAGCAGTTCTTC.

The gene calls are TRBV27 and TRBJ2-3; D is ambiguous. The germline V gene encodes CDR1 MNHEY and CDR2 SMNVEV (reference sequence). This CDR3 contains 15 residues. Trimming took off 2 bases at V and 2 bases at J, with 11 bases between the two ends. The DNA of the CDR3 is TGTGCCAGCAGTTTAGGCGGCAGATACACAGATACGCAGTATTTT. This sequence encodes CASSLGGRYTDTQYF.

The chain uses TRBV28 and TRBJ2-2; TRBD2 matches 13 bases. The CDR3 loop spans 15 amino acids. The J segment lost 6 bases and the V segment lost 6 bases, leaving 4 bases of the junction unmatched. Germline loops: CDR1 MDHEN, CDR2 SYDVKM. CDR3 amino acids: CASRIGTSGAGELFF. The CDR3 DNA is TGTGCCAGCAGAATCGGGACTAGCGGGGCCGGGGAGCTGTTTTTT.

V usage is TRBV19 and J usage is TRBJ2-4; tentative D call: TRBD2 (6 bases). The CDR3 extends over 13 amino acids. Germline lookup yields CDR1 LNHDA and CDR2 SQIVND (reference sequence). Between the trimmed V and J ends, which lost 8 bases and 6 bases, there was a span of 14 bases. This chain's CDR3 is CASSRESGNIQYF. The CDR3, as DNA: TGTGCCAGTTCTCGGGAGTCGGGAAACATTCAGTACTTC.

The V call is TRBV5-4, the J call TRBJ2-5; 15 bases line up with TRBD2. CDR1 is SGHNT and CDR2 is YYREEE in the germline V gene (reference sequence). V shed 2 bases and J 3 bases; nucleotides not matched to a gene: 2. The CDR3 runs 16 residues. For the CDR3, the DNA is TGTGCCAGCAGCTTTCGGACTAGCGGGGGGGAAGAGACCCAGTACTTC. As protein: CASSFRTSGGEETQYF.

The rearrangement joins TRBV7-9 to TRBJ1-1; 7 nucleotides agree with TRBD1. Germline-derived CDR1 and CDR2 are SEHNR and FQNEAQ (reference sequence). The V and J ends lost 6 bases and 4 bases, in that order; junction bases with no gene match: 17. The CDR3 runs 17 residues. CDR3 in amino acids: CASRFPRQGGGSTEAFF. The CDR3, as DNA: TGTGCCAGCAGATTCCCCAGACAGGGAGGAGGAAGCACTGAAGCTTTCTTT.

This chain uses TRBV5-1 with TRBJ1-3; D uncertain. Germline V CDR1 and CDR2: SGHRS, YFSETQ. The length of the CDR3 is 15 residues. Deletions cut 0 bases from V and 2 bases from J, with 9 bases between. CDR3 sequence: CASSLDSSTGNTIYF. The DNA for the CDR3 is TGCGCCAGCAGCTTGGACAGTTCTACTGGAAACACCATATATTTT.

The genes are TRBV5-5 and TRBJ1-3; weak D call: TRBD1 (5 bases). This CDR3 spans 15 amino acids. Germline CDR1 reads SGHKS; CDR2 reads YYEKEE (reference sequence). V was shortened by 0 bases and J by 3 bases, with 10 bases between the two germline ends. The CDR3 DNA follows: TGTGCCAGCAGCTTGGAGGCAGGGAATGGAAACACCATATATTTT. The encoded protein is CASSLEAGNGNTIYF.

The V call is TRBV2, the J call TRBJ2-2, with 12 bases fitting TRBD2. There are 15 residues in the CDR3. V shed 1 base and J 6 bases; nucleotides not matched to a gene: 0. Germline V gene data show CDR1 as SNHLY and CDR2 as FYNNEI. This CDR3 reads CASSEGLAGAGELFF. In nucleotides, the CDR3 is TGTGCCAGCAGTGAAGGACTAGCGGGGGCCGGGGAGCTGTTTTTT.

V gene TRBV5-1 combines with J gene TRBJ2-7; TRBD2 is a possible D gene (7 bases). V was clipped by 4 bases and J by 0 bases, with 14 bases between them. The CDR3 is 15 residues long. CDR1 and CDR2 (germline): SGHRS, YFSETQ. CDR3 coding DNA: TGCGCCAGCAGCCCACTCGGGGGGCACTCCTACGAGCAGTACTTC. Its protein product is CASSPLGGHSYEQYF.

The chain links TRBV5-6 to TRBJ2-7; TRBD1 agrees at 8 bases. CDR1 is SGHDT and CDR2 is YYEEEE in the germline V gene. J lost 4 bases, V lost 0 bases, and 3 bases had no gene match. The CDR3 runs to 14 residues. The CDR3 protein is CASSLGDRGYEQYF. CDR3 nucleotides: TGTGCCAGCAGCTTGGGTGACAGGGGTTACGAGCAGTACTTC.

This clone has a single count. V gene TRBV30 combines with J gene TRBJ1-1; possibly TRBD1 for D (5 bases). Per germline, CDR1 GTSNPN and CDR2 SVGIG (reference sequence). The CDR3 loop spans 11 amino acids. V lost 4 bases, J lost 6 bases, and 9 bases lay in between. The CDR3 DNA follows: TGTGCCTGGACGGGGGAGGCTGAAGCTTTCTTT. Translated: CAWTGEAEAFF.

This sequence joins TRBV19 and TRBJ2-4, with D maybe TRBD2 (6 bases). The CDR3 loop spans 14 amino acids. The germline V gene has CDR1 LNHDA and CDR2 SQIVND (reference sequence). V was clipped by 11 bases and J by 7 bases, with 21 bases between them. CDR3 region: CACSTEGGWNIQYF. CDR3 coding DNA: TGTGCCTGCTCAACGGAGGGAGGATGGAACATTCAGTACTTC.

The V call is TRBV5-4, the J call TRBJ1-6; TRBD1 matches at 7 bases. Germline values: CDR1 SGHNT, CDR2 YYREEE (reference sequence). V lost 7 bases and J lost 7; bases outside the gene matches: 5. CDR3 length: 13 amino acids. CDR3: CASRDSLNSPLHF. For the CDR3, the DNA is TGTGCCAGCCGGGACAGCTTAAATTCACCCCTCCACTTT.